This TCR beta chain was retrieved from a study of cytomegalovirus exposure and HLA in healthy donors. The PCR was carried out with 60 Vbeta primers and 13 Jbeta primers. The data were produced by immunoSEQ multiplex PCR, yet TCRdb's version contains in-frame clones alone and is incomplete. The table has fewer than 200,000 clones, 83% seen once. This CDR3 has 13 residues. Trimming stripped 4 bases from V and 4 bases from J, with 8 bases between. Per germline, CDR1 SGHAT and CDR2 FQNNGV. Only a few counts were recorded for this clone. The TCR comes from a man in his forties in good health and CMV-seropositive. The sample was PBMCs. The chain employs TRBV11-2 and TRBJ1-3; D remains ambiguous. In DNA form, the CDR3 reads TGTGCCAGCAGCTCCATCGGGGGAAACACCATATATTTT. Residues: CASSSIGGNTIYF. The whole variable domain, remainder taken from reference TRBV11-2 and TRBJ1-3, is EAGVAQSPRYKIIEKRQSVAFWCNPISGHATLYWYQQILGQGPKLLIQFQNNGVVDDSQLPKDRFSAERLKGVDSTLKIQPAKLEDSAVYLCASSSIGGNTIYFGEGSWLTVV.